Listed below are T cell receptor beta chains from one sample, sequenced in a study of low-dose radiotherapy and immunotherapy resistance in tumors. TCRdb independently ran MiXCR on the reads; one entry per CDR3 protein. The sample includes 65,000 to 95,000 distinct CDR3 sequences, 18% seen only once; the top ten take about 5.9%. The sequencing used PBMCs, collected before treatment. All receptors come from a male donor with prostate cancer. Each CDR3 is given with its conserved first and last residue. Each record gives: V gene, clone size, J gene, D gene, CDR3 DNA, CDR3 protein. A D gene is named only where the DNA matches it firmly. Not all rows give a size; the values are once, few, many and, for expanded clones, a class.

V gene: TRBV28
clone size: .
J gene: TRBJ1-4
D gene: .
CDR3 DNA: .
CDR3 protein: CASSDGLNEKLFFF

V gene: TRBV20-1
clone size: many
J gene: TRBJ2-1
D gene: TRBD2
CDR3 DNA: TGCAGTGCAACCGGGACTAGCGGCAATGAGCAGTTCTTC
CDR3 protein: CSATGTSGNEQFF

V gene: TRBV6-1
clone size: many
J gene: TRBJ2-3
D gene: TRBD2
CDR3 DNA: TGTGCGGGAGGGGCGGGTCCTCTAGATACGCAGTATTTT
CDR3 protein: CAGGAGPLDTQYF

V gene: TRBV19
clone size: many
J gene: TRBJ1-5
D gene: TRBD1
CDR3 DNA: TGTGCCAGTAGCCCCCAACAGGGGAATCAGCCCCAGCATTTT
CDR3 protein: CASSPQQGNQPQHF

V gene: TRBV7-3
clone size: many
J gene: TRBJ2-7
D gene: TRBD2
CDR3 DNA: TGTGCCAGCAGCGATGGGGGGGCGTATAGCGGGATCTACGAGCAGTACTTC
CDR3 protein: CASSDGGAYSGIYEQYF

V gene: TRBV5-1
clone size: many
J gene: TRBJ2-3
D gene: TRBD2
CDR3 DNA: TGTGCCAGCAGCTTAGCCGGGGGGGCAGATACGCAGTATTTT
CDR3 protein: CASSLAGGADTQYF

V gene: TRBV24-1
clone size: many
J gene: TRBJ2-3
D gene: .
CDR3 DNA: TGTGCCACCAGTGATCCAGACAGTCATTTGCATACGCAGTATTTT
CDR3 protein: CATSDPDSHLHTQYF

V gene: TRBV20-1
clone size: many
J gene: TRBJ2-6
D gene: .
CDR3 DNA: TGCAGTGCTAGAGAAGAGGGCTCTGGGGCCAACGTCCTGACTTTC
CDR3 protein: CSAREEGSGANVLTF

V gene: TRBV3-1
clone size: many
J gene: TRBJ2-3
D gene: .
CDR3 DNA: TGTGCCAGCAGCCAAGATCCCCCGAGCACAGATACGCAGTATTTT
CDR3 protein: CASSQDPPSTDTQYF

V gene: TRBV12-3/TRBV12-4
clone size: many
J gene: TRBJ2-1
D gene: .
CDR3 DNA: TGTGCCAGCAGCACCGGGACGCAGAACAATGAGCAGTTCTTC
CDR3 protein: CASSTGTQNNEQFF